This is a list of T cell receptor beta chains from one sample in a study of OX40 agonist ivuxolimab in advanced cancers. Generated by immunoSEQ multiplex PCR, the TCRdb table keeps only in-frame clones and is missing some. The table lists 50,000 to 70,000 clones, roughly 87% of them singletons, with roughly 0.77% in the top ten. Sequences were derived from CD4+ or CD8+ T cells sorted from blood, sampled in a trial of the OX40 agonist ivuxolimab. The receptors shown here come from an adult with an advanced solid tumor such as melanoma, head and neck, liver or kidney cancer. Both conserved end residues are part of each CDR3. The order of the fields is J gene, D gene, clone size, V gene, CDR3 DNA, CDR3 protein. A D gene is named only where the DNA matches it firmly. Not every row has a clone size; where given, it reads once, few, many or a size class.

J: TRBJ1-1
D: -
size: -
V: TRBV2
DNA: TGTGCCAGCAGTGAGGGGGCAAGCACTGAAGCTTTCTTT
CDR3: CASSEGASTEAFF

J: TRBJ1-1
D: -
size: medium-sized
V: TRBV9
DNA: TGTGCCAGCAGCGTAGGAGGGGTGAACACTGAAGCTTTCTTT
CDR3: CASSVGGVNTEAFF

J: TRBJ2-1
D: -
size: -
V: TRBV18
DNA: TGTGCCAGCTCACCTAGAGGTGCAATAAATGAGCAGTTCTTC
CDR3: CASSPRGAINEQFF

J: TRBJ1-5
D: -
size: once
V: TRBV19
DNA: TGTGCCAGTAGTACTCAGGGAAATAATCAGCCCCAGCATTTT
CDR3: CASSTQGNNQPQHF

J: TRBJ2-4
D: TRBD2
size: -
V: TRBV6-4
DNA: TGTGCCAGCAGTGACTCCCCCCCAGCGGGAATACTAGCCAAAAACATTCAGTACTTC
CDR3: CASSDSPPAGILAKNIQYF

J: TRBJ2-7
D: -
size: -
V: TRBV6-1
DNA: TGTGCCAGCGGGAAATATACTGCCTACGAGCAGTACTTC
CDR3: CASGKYTAYEQYF

J: TRBJ1-1
D: -
size: -
V: TRBV2
DNA: TGTGCCAGCAGTGCACTTCGAACGAACACTGAAGCTTTCTTT
CDR3: CASSALRTNTEAFF

J: TRBJ2-3
D: -
size: once
V: TRBV6-5
DNA: TGTGCCAGCACCAAAGTGGGAAACACAGATACGCAGTATTTT
CDR3: CASTKVGNTDTQYF

J: TRBJ1-1
D: -
size: medium-sized
V: TRBV6-5
DNA: TGTGCCAGCAGTTACTCCCCGAAGAACACTGAAGCTTTCTTT
CDR3: CASSYSPKNTEAFF

J: TRBJ2-3
D: -
size: -
V: TRBV9
DNA: TGTGCCAGCAGCCCAGGCGGGGCCGCAGATACGCAGTATTTT
CDR3: CASSPGGAADTQYF

J: TRBJ2-1
D: -
size: -
V: TRBV7-3
DNA: TGTGCCAGCAGCTTAAGTCAGGGGGGACTAAATGAGCAGTTCTTC
CDR3: CASSLSQGGLNEQFF

J: TRBJ1-1
D: -
size: -
V: TRBV6-4
DNA: TGTGCCAGCAGTGACTCGAACAGGAGGGCTTTCTTT
CDR3: CASSDSNRRAFF

J: TRBJ1-4
D: -
size: few
V: TRBV7-9
DNA: TGTGCCAGCAGCCCAAGCGGGCTAGGGGAAAAACTGTTTTTT
CDR3: CASSPSGLGEKLFF

J: TRBJ2-5
D: -
size: -
V: TRBV2
DNA: TGTGCCAGCTCAAGGGACCAAGAGACCCAGTACTTC
CDR3: CASSRDQETQYF

J: TRBJ2-3
D: TRBD1
size: -
V: TRBV7-7
DNA: TGTGCTAGCAGCTCCGGGACAGGGTTCACAGATACGCAGTATTTT
CDR3: CASSSGTGFTDTQYF

J: TRBJ2-5
D: -
size: -
V: TRBV5-4
DNA: TGTGCCAGCAGCCCAACAGGGCCACAAGAGACCCAGTACTTC
CDR3: CASSPTGPQETQYF

J: TRBJ1-1
D: -
size: -
V: TRBV6-1
DNA: TGTGCCAGCAGTAAAAACAGGAACACTGAAGCTTTCTTT
CDR3: CASSKNRNTEAFF

J: TRBJ2-1
D: TRBD1
size: -
V: TRBV5-1
DNA: TGCGCCAGCAGCATAGGACAGGGGGCACGGGAGCAGTTCTTC
CDR3: CASSIGQGAREQFF

J: TRBJ1-4
D: -
size: -
V: TRBV29-1
DNA: TGCAGCGTTGCCCGGGGGGAACTTAATGAAAAACTGTTTTTT
CDR3: CSVARGELNEKLFF

J: TRBJ1-1
D: TRBD1
size: -
V: TRBV5-1
DNA: TGCGCCAGCAGCGGCGACGGGACAGCCAGTGAAGCTTTCTTT
CDR3: CASSGDGTASEAFF

J: TRBJ1-5
D: TRBD1
size: -
V: TRBV11-2
DNA: TGTGCCAGCAGCCCCGGGACAGAAGATCAGCCCCAGCATTTT
CDR3: CASSPGTEDQPQHF

J: TRBJ2-7
D: TRBD2
size: -
V: TRBV7-8
DNA: TGTGCCAGCAGCTCAGACGGGGGGGGACCGCTCAGCTCCTACGAGCAGTACTTC
CDR3: CASSSDGGGPLSSYEQYF

J: TRBJ1-5
D: -
size: -
V: TRBV18
DNA: TGTGCCAGCTCCTCAACGCGGGGGAGCAATCAGCCCCAGCATTTT
CDR3: CASSSTRGSNQPQHF

J: TRBJ2-5
D: TRBD2
size: -
V: TRBV7-8
DNA: TGTGCCAGCAGCTCGGGACTAGCGGGACGCCAAGAGACCCAGTACTTC
CDR3: CASSSGLAGRQETQYF

J: TRBJ2-5
D: TRBD1
size: -
V: TRBV9
DNA: TGTGCCAGCAGCTCACAGGGGCGCGGAGAGACCCAGTACTTC
CDR3: CASSSQGRGETQYF

J: TRBJ1-5
D: TRBD1
size: -
V: TRBV29-1
DNA: TGCAGCGTCCTAATGACAGGGGGAGGGCAGCCCCAGCATTTT
CDR3: CSVLMTGGGQPQHF

J: TRBJ2-7
D: TRBD1
size: -
V: TRBV15
DNA: TGTGCCACCAGCAGAATTCGGACAGGGGGCTACGAGCAGTACTTC
CDR3: CATSRIRTGGYEQYF

J: TRBJ1-4
D: -
size: -
V: TRBV28
DNA: TGTGCCAGCACGCAGGGAAATGAAAAACTGTTTTTT
CDR3: CASTQGNEKLFF

J: TRBJ2-1
D: TRBD1
size: -
V: TRBV7-9
DNA: TGTGCCAGCAGCGAGGGACAGGGGGCATTCCATGAGCAGTTCTTC
CDR3: CASSEGQGAFHEQFF

J: TRBJ1-5
D: -
size: -
V: TRBV19
DNA: TGTGCCAGTAGCCGGGAGAGCAATCAGCCCCAGCATTTT
CDR3: CASSRESNQPQHF

J: TRBJ2-7
D: TRBD1
size: -
V: TRBV5-1
DNA: TGCGCCAGCAGCTGGGGACAGGGGACTTACGAGCAGTACTTC
CDR3: CASSWGQGTYEQYF

J: TRBJ2-2
D: TRBD1
size: -
V: TRBV12-5
DNA: TGTGCTAGTGGCGGGGACAGCAACACCGGGGAGCTGTTTTTT
CDR3: CASGGDSNTGELFF

J: TRBJ2-6
D: -
size: -
V: TRBV5-4
DNA: TGTGCCAGCAGCTCGCCAGACTCTGGGGCCAACGTCCTGACTTTC
CDR3: CASSSPDSGANVLTF

J: TRBJ1-1
D: -
size: -
V: TRBV7-2
DNA: TGTGCCAGCAGCTTAGAGCGTTTGAACACTGAAGCTTTCTTT
CDR3: CASSLERLNTEAFF

J: TRBJ1-2
D: TRBD1
size: -
V: TRBV9
DNA: TGTGCCAGCAGCGCCGGACAGGGGGTTTTTAGCTATGGCTACACCTTC
CDR3: CASSAGQGVFSYGYTF

J: TRBJ2-7
D: -
size: many
V: TRBV19
DNA: TGTGCCAGTACTGCCGACGGGGCCAGTACTTACTACGAGCAGTACTTC
CDR3: CASTADGASTYYEQYF

J: TRBJ1-3
D: -
size: few
V: TRBV2
DNA: TGTGCCAGCAGTGTTTTAGTCGTCGGAAACACCATATATTTT
CDR3: CASSVLVVGNTIYF

J: TRBJ2-5
D: -
size: -
V: TRBV29-1
DNA: TGCAGCGTTGAACAGGAGACCCAGTACTTC
CDR3: CSVEQETQYF

J: TRBJ1-1
D: -
size: -
V: TRBV18
DNA: TGTGCCAGCTCCCCGGGGGGGAACACTGAAGCTTTCTTT
CDR3: CASSPGGNTEAFF

J: TRBJ1-1
D: TRBD1
size: -
V: TRBV7-8
DNA: TGTGCCAGCAGCCCGCGACAGGGGGCACTCGCTGAAGCTTTCTTT
CDR3: CASSPRQGALAEAFF

J: TRBJ2-7
D: -
size: -
V: TRBV11-2
DNA: TGTGCCAGCAGCCCGCGTACCTACGAGCAGTACTTC
CDR3: CASSPRTYEQYF

J: TRBJ2-6
D: -
size: once
V: TRBV10-1
DNA: TGCGCCAGCAGTCCAGGGACTGGGGCCAACGTCCTGACTTTC
CDR3: CASSPGTGANVLTF